These 16 T cell receptor beta chains were all obtained from the same sample, sequenced in a study of blood T cell repertoires in COVID-19. The table came from immunoSEQ multiplex PCR; TCRdb's copy has only in-frame clones and leaves some out. The sample contains roughly 200,000 clones, over 70% of which appear only once. The source material was peripheral blood. The receptors come from a man aged 35 to 55 with acute or convalescent COVID-19.

This rearrangement joins TRBV7-2 to TRBJ2-7, with 10 nucleotides matching TRBD2. This CDR3 is built from 16 residues. Germline V gene data show CDR1 as SGHTA and CDR2 as FQGNSA. Trimming took 4 bases from V and 0 from J; bases not matched to a gene: 6. In nucleotides, the CDR3 is TGTGCCAGCAGCTCAACACTAGCGGGGAGCTCCTACGAGCAGTACTTC. Its translation is CASSSTLAGSSYEQYF.

V and J are TRBV5-4 and TRBJ2-1; a weak D match, TRBD2 (6 bases). Trimming left V 4 bases short and J 6 bases short, with 20 bases between. CDR3 size: 16 residues. The V gene's germline CDR1 is SGHNT and CDR2 YYREEE (reference sequence). CDR3 protein: CASSPGDSWRGNEQFF. The CDR3 DNA reads TGTGCCAGCAGCCCGGGGGACTCTTGGCGGGGCAATGAGCAGTTCTTC.

The gene calls are TRBV2 and TRBJ2-5, with D possibly matching TRBD2 (5 bases). CDR1 and CDR2 from the germline V gene are SNHLY and FYNNEI. This CDR3 has 13 residues. V was trimmed by 0 bases and J by 7 bases, leaving 9 bases between them. For the CDR3, the DNA is TGTGCCAGCAGTGAAGCGGCCAGCGGGACCCAGTACTTC. Its translation is CASSEAASGTQYF.

This clone has only one observation. The chain couples TRBV5-1 to TRBJ2-5, with D maybe TRBD1 (5 bases). This CDR3 spans 14 amino acids. Germline assignment: CDR1 SGHRS and CDR2 YFSETQ. V dropped 4 bases and J dropped 5 bases, with 15 bases sitting between them. As DNA, the CDR3 is TGCGCCAGCAGCCCTTACCAGGGTAGGGAGACCCAGTACTTC. This encodes CASSPYQGRETQYF.

Turning to this clone: The identical CDR3 is also encoded by other nucleotide sequences in the sample. Here the CDR3 reads CAWAGTGDQPQHF. In DNA, the CDR3 is TGTGCCTGGGCCGGGACAGGGGATCAGCCCCAGCATTTT. This chain links TRBV30 with TRBJ1-5, with 10 bases fitting TRBD1. J was trimmed by 5 bases and V by 5 bases; bases with no gene match: 3. The CDR3 loop spans 13 amino acids. The germline gives CDR1 GTSNPN, CDR2 SVGIG (reference sequence). The complete variable domain, with remaining parts taken from reference TRBV30 and TRBJ1-5, reads SQTIHQWPATLVQPVGSPLSLECTVEGTSNPNLYWYRQAAGRGLQLLFYSVGIGQISSEVPQNLSASRPQDRQFILSSKKLLLSDSGFYLCAWAGTGDQPQHFGDGTRLSIL.

The genes are TRBV11-3 and TRBJ2-1; no reliable D call. Germline-derived CDR1 and CDR2 are SGHNT and YENEEA. V gave up 1 base and J gave up 3 bases, with 7 bases separating them. The CDR3 runs to 14 residues. CDR3 in DNA: TGTGCCAGCAGCTTAGGGCAGTTCTACAATGAGCAGTTCTTC. Translated, it gives CASSLGQFYNEQFF.

This clone is a singleton in its sample. The genes are TRBV6-5 and TRBJ2-7, with 8 nucleotides matching TRBD2. V shed 5 bases and J 6 bases; nucleotides not matched to a gene: 3. Germline CDR1 is MNHEY and CDR2 is SVGAGI. The CDR3 consists of 12 residues. The CDR3 region is CASSTGRGEQYF. CDR3 in DNA: TGTGCCAGCAGTACCGGGAGGGGCGAGCAGTACTTC.

The CDR3, as DNA: TGTGCCAGCAGTCCCCCGGGTAGCGGGAGGGACCAAGAGACCCAGTACTTC. This codes for CASSPPGSGRDQETQYF. The genes are TRBV28 and TRBJ2-5, with 11 bases that match TRBD2. CDR1 is MDHEN, CDR2 SYDVKM, per germline. The V and J ends lost 5 bases and 0 bases, in that order; junction bases with no gene match: 8. CDR3 length: 17 residues.

A single count supports this clone. The chain has TRBV2 and TRBJ1-1; 7 positions match TRBD1. This CDR3 contains 14 residues. After removal of 6 bases from V and 1 base from J, the junction contained 5 bases not matched to a gene. The germline V gene encodes CDR1 SNHLY and CDR2 FYNNEI. CDR3 amino acids: CASRLDRSNTEAFF. In DNA form, the CDR3 reads TGTGCCAGCAGACTGGACAGGTCGAACACTGAAGCTTTCTTT. The whole variable domain, remainder taken from reference TRBV2 and TRBJ1-1, is EPEVTQTPSHQVTQMGQEVILRCVPISNHLYFYWYRQILGQKVEFLVSFYNNEISEKSEIFDDQFSVERPDGSNFTLKIRSTKLEDSAMYFCASRLDRSNTEAFFGQGTRLTVV.

V gene TRBV30 combines with J gene TRBJ1-2; 10 bases are shared with TRBD1. The CDR3 is 14 residues long. CDR1 and CDR2 from the germline V gene are GTSNPN and SVGIG (reference sequence). V lost 1 base and J lost 4; bases outside the gene matches: 3. The CDR3 DNA is TGTGCCTGGAGTGAGACAGGGGGCGGCTATGGCTACACCTTC. Protein product: CAWSETGGGYGYTF.

The chain employs TRBV2 and TRBJ2-2; 9 bases are a match to TRBD1. V shed 6 bases and J 5 bases; nucleotides not matched to a gene: 4. Germline V gives CDR1 SNHLY, CDR2 FYNNEI. CDR3 length equals 14 residues. The CDR3 coding sequence is TGTGCCAGCAGAGTAGGGACAGGGACCGGGGAGCTGTTTTTT. It is translated as CASRVGTGTGELFF.

This rearrangement joins TRBV5-1 to TRBJ2-2; 12 bases match TRBD2. The CDR3 sequence is 17 residues long. Germline assignment: CDR1 SGHRS and CDR2 YFSETQ. Trimming at V came to 2 bases and at J to 6 bases, leaving 8 bases not matched to a gene. In DNA form, the CDR3 reads TGCGCCAGCAGCTTAAATCCCGGGACTAGCGGGTCCGGGGAGCTGTTTTTT. Its translation is CASSLNPGTSGSGELFF. Based on the CDR3 plus reference TRBV5-1 and TRBJ2-2, the full variable domain is KAGVTQTPRYLIKTRGQQVTLSCSPISGHRSVSWYQQTPGQGLQFLFEYFSETQRNKGNFPGRFSGRQFSNSRSEMNVSTLELGDSALYLCASSLNPGTSGSGELFFGEGSRLTVL.

This chain uses TRBV5-4 with TRBJ2-1; tentatively, D is TRBD2 (5 bases). The CDR3 consists of 15 residues. Trimming took 2 bases from V and 2 from J, leaving 11 bases between them. Germline V lookup: CDR1 SGHNT, CDR2 YYREEE (reference sequence). The CDR3 DNA reads as TGTGCCAGCAGCTTCTTACCCGGGGCCTACAATGAGCAGTTCTTC. It specifies CASSFLPGAYNEQFF.

V is TRBV4-1 and J is TRBJ2-2; possible D gene TRBD1, 5 bases. CDR3 length equals 17 residues. V was clipped by 5 bases and J by 3 bases, with 19 bases between them. Germline V gene sequence: CDR1 MGHRA, CDR2 YSYEKL. DNA of the CDR3: TGCGCCAGCAGCAAACAAATTTCTATCAGGGACACCGGGGAGCTGTTTTTT. Residues: CASSKQISIRDTGELFF.

This clone has only one observation. The genes are TRBV6-5 and TRBJ1-5, with TRBD1 as a possible D gene (5 bases). Between the trimmed V and J ends, which lost 5 bases and 4 bases, there was a span of 12 bases. Germline CDR1 is MNHEY and CDR2 is SVGAGI. The CDR3 spans 14 residues. DNA of the CDR3: TGTGCCAGCAGTCGGCGGAGGGGAAATCAGCCCCAGCATTTT. This encodes CASSRRRGNQPQHF.

CDR3 sequence: CAISDRDRVLEQYF. The CDR3 DNA sequence: TGTGCCATCAGTGACAGGGACAGGGTACTCGAGCAGTACTTC. The chain uses TRBV10-3 and TRBJ2-7; 9 nucleotides match TRBD1. The CDR3 loop spans 14 amino acids. Unmatched junction bases numbered 6, after V lost 3 bases and J lost 6 bases. Germline CDR1 ENHRY, CDR2 SYGVKD.